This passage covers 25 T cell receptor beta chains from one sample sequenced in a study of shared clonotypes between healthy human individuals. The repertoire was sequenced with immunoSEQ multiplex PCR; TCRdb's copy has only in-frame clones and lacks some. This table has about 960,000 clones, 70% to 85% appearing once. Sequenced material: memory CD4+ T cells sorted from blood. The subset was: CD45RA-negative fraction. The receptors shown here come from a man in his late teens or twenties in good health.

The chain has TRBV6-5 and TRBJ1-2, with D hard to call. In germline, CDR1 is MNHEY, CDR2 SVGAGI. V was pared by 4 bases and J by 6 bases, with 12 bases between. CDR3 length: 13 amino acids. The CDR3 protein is CASSSRLLDGYTF. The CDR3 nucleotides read TGTGCCAGCAGTTCCCGTCTATTGGATGGCTACACCTTC.

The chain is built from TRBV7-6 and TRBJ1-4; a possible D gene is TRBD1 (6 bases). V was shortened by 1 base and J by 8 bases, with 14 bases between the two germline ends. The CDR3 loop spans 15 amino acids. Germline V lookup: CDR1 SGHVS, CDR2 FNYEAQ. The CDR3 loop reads CASSLVGGKEEKLFF. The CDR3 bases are TGTGCCAGCAGCTTAGTAGGGGGGAAAGAGGAAAAACTGTTTTTT.

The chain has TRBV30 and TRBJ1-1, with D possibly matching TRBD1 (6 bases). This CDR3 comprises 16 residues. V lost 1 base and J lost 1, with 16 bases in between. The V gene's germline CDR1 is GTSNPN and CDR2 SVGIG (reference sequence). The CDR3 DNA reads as TGTGCCTGGAGTGGGTCTACAGGGAGAGGGAACACTGAAGCTTTCTTT. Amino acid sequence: CAWSGSTGRGNTEAFF.

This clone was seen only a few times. This CDR3 is CASSTSSDTQYF. In DNA, the CDR3 is TGTGCCAGTAGTACTAGTTCAGATACGCAGTATTTT. The chain links TRBV19 to TRBJ2-3, with D unresolved. Germline CDR1 is LNHDA and CDR2 is SQIVND (reference sequence). The CDR3 has 12 amino acids. Trimming pared 4 bases from V and 4 bases from J, leaving 6 bases between.

CDR3: CASSLGLAGGDTQYF. The CDR3 DNA is TGCGCCAGCAGCTTGGGACTAGCGGGAGGCGATACGCAGTATTTT. The chain combines TRBV5-1 with TRBJ2-3; 13 bases are shared with TRBD2. The CDR3 runs 15 residues. V dropped 0 bases and J dropped 6; count of bases not matched to a gene: 1. CDR1 SGHRS and CDR2 YFSETQ come from the germline V gene.

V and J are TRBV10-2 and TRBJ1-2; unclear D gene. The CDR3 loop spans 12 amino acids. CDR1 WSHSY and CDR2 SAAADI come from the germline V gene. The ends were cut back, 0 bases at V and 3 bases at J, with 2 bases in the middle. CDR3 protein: CASSESYYGYTF. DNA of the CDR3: TGCGCCAGCAGTGAGTCCTACTATGGCTACACCTTC.

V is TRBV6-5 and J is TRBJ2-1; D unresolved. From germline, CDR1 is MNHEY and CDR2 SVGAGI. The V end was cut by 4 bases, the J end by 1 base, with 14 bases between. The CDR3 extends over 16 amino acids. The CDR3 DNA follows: TGTGCCAGCAGTTTGGGCCGCTTGGGGTCCTACAATGAGCAGTTCTTC. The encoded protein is CASSLGRLGSYNEQFF.

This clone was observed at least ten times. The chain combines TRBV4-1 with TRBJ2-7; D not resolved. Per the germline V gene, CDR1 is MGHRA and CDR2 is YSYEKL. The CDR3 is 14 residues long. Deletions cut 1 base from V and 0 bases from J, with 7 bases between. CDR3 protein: CASSQASLSYEQYF. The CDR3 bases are TGCGCCAGCAGCCAAGCCTCCCTCTCCTACGAGCAGTACTTC.

The CDR3 is CASSPGQGRNTGELFF. DNA for the CDR3: TGTGCCAGCTCACCAGGACAGGGGAGAAACACCGGGGAGCTGTTTTTT. This sequence joins TRBV18 and TRBJ2-2; 9 nucleotides line up with TRBD1. The V and J ends lost 2 bases and 2 bases, in that order; junction bases with no gene match: 3. Germline V lookup: CDR1 KGHSH, CDR2 LQKENI. The CDR3 has 16 residues. The full variable domain, in which reference TRBV18 and TRBJ2-2 provide the parts outside the CDR3, is NAGVMQNPRHLVRRRGQEARLRCSPMKGHSHVYWYRQLPEEGLKFMVYLQKENIIDESGMPKERFSAEFPKEGPSILRIQQVVRGDSAAYFCASSPGQGRNTGELFFGEGSRLTVL.

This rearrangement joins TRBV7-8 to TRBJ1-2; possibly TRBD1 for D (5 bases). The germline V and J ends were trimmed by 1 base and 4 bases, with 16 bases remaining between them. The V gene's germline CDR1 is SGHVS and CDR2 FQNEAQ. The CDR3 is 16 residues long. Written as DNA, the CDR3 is TGTGCCAGCAGCTTAGGGGTAGACAGAGGGGTCTATGGCTACACCTTC. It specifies CASSLGVDRGVYGYTF. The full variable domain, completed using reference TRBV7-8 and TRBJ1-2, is GAGVSQSPRYKVAKRGQDVALRCDPISGHVSLFWYQQALGQGPEFLTYFQNEAQLDKSGLPSDRFFAERPEGSVSTLKIQRTQQEDSAVYLCASSLGVDRGVYGYTFGSGTRLTVV.

For the CDR3, the DNA is TGTGCCAGCAGTCCCAGGGACAGGCCTCTCTATGGCTACACCTTC. Amino acids: CASSPRDRPLYGYTF. The chain combines TRBV27 with TRBJ1-2, with 8 bases identical to TRBD1. The CDR3 covers 15 residues. The germline V gene has CDR1 MNHEY and CDR2 SMNVEV (reference sequence). V shed 5 bases, J shed 4 bases, and the junction held 9 bases outside the gene matches.

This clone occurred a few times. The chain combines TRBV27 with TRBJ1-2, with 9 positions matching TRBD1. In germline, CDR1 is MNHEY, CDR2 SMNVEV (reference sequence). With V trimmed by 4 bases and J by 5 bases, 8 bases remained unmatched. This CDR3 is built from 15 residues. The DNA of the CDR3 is TGTGCCAGCAGTTATAAACAGGGGGCCCTTTATGGCTACACCTTC. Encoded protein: CASSYKQGALYGYTF.

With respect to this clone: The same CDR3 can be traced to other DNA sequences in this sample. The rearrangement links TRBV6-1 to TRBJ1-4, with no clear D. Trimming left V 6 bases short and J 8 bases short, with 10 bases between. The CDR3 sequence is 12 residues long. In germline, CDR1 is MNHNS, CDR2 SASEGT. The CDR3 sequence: CASRPLGEKLFF. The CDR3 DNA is TGTGCCAGCAGACCTCTGGGAGAAAAACTGTTTTTT.

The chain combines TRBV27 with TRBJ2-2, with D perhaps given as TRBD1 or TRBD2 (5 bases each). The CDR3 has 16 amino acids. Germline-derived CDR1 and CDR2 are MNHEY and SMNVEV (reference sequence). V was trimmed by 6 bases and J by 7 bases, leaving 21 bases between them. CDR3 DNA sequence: TGTGCCAGCAGCCGTCCAGTTGGGGCGGGTTTCGGGGAGCTGTTTTTT. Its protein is CASSRPVGAGFGELFF.

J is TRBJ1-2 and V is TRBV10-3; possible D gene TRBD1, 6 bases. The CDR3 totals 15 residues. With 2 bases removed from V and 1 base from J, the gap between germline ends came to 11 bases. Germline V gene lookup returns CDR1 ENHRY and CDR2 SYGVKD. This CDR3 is CAISEPGASNYGYTF. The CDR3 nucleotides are TGTGCCATCAGTGAGCCGGGGGCAAGTAACTATGGCTACACCTTC.

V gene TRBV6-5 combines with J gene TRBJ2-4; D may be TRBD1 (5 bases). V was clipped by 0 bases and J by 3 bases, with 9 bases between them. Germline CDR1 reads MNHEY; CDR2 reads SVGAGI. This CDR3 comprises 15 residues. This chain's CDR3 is CASSYSGQGKNIQYF. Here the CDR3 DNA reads TGTGCCAGCAGTTACTCGGGGCAGGGCAAAAACATTCAGTACTTC.

CDR3 region: CASSEAQGSGNTIYF. Here the CDR3 DNA reads TGTGCCAGCAGTGAAGCGCAGGGCTCTGGAAACACCATATATTTT. This chain uses TRBV6-1 with TRBJ1-3, with a weak D call TRBD1 (5 bases). CDR1 and CDR2 from the germline V gene are MNHNS and SASEGT. The CDR3 is made up of 15 amino acids. The germline V and J ends were trimmed by 0 bases and 0 bases, with 6 bases remaining between them.

DNA of the CDR3: TGTGCCAGCAGTGCCCGGACCGGGGGCTCCTACGAGCAGTACTTC. Its translation is CASSARTGGSYEQYF. The chain couples TRBV6-1 to TRBJ2-7, with D perhaps TRBD2 (6 bases). V was cut by 4 bases and J by 0 bases, with 13 bases left in between. The CDR3 totals 15 residues. Germline CDR1 MNHNS, CDR2 SASEGT.

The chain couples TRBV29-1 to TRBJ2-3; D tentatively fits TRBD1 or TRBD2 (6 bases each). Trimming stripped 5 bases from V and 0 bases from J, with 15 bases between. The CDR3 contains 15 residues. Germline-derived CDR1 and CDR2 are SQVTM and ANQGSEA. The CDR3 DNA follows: TGCAGCGTTTCTAATGGGGGGCAGAGCACAGATACGCAGTATTTT. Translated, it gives CSVSNGGQSTDTQYF.

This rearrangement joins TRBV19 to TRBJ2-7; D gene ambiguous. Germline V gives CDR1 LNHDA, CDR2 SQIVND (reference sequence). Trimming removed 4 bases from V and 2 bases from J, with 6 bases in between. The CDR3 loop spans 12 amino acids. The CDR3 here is CASSNTAYEQYF. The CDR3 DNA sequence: TGTGCCAGTAGTAATACAGCCTACGAGCAGTACTTC.

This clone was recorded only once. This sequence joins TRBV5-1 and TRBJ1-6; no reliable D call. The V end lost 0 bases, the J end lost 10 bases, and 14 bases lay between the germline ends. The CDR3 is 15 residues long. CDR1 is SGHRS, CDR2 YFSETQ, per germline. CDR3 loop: CASSLAGLIESPLHF. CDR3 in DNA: TGCGCCAGCAGCTTGGCCGGTTTAATAGAGTCACCCCTCCACTTT.

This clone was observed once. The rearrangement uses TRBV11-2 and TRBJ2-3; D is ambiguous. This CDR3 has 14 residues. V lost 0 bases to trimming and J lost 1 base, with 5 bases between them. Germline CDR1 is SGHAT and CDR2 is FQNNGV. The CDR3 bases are TGTGCCAGCAGCTTAGATTTGGGCACAGATACGCAGTATTTT. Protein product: CASSLDLGTDTQYF.

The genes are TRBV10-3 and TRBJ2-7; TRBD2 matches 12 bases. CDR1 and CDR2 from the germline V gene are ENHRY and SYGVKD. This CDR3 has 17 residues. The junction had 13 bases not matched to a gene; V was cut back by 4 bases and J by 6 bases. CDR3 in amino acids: CAISVGTTSGSTPEQYF. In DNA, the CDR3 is TGTGCCATCAGTGTGGGCACGACTAGCGGGAGTACCCCCGAGCAGTACTTC.

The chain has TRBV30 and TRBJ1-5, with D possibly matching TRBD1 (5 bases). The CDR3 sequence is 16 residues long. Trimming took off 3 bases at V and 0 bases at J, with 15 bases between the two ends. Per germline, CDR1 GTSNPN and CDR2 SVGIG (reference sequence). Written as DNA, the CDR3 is TGTGCCTGGAGCCAGGGCAGGGCGTATAGCAATCAGCCCCAGCATTTT. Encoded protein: CAWSQGRAYSNQPQHF.

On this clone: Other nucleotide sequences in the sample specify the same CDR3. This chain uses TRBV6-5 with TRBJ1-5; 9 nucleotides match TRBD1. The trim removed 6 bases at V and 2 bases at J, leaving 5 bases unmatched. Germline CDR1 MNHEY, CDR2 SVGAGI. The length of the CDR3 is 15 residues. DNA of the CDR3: TGTGCCAGCAGGTCGGGACAGGGTCGCAATCAGCCCCAGCATTTT. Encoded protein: CASRSGQGRNQPQHF.